This T cell receptor beta chain was captured in a study of Graves' ophthalmopathy and Graves' hyperthyroidism. General study results and limits: Ophthalmopathy versus stable hyperthyroidism: 13-signature model gave around 86% sensitivity, less than 83% specificity. The model achieved 70.59% sensitivity and about 76% specificity for ophthalmopathy progression.

TCR beta CDR3 amplification used RNA transcripts. An opening RT-PCR round employed HTBI primers and preceded a second-round multiplex PCR. TCRdb fed the multiplex PCR reads into MiXCR, producing one record per CDR3 protein. Among 170,000 or so distinct CDR3 sequences, approximately 40% were seen once, and the ten largest hold around 5.5%. A remark on this clonotype: No antigen is known for it.

Clinical symptoms, serum thyroxine, TRAb, thyroid ultrasound and orbital computed tomography determined diagnosis. The CDR3 has 14 residues. The germline CDR1 and CDR2 sequences are SNHLY and FYNNEI. V lost 6 bases and J lost 5, with 16 bases in between. The V call is TRBV2, the J call TRBJ2-5; D ambiguous. The sequence came from a woman aged 40 to 50 with Graves' ophthalmopathy. The sample consisted of peripheral blood. The CDR3 loop is CASRLSGPRETQYF. The CDR3 region has the DNA TGTGCCAGCAGGTTATCCGGGCCAAGGGAGACCCAGTACTTC.